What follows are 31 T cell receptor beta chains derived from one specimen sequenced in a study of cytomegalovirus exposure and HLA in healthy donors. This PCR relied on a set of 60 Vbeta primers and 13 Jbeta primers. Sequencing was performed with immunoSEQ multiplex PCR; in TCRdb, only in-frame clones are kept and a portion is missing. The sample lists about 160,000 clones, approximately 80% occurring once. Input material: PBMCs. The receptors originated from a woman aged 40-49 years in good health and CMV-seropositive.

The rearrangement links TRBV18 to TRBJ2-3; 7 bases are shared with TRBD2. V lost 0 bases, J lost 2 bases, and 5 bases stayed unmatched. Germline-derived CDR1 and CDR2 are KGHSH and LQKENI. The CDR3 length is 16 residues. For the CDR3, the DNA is TGTGCCAGCTCACCACCCAGCGGGGATTTCACAGATACGCAGTATTTT. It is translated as CASSPPSGDFTDTQYF. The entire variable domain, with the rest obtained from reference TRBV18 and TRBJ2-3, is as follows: NAGVMQNPRHLVRRRGQEARLRCSPMKGHSHVYWYRQLPEEGLKFMVYLQKENIIDESGMPKERFSAEFPKEGPSILRIQQVVRGDSAAYFCASSPPSGDFTDTQYFGPGTRLTVL.

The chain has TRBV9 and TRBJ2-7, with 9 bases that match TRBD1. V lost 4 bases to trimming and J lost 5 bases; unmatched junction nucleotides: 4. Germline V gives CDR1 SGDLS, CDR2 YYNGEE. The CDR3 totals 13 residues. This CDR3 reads CASSPGQGNEQYF. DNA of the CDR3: TGTGCCAGCAGCCCGGGACAGGGTAACGAGCAGTACTTC. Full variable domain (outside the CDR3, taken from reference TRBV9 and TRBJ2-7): DSGVTQTPKHLITATGQRVTLRCSPRSGDLSVYWYQQSLDQGLQFLIQYYNGEERAKGNILERFSAQQFPDLHSELNLSSLELGDSALYFCASSPGQGNEQYFGPGTRLTVT.

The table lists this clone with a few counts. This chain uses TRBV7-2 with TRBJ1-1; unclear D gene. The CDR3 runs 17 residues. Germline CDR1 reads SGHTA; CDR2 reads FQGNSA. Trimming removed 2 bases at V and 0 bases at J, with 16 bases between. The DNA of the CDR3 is TGTGCCAGCAGCTTATACAGTCGTACAACTTTGAACACTGAAGCTTTCTTT. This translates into CASSLYSRTTLNTEAFF. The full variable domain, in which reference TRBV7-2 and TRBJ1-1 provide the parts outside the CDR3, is GAGVSQSPSNKVTEKGKDVELRCDPISGHTALYWYRQSLGQGLEFLIYFQGNSAPDKSGLPSDRFSAERTGGSVSTLTIQRTQQEDSAVYLCASSLYSRTTLNTEAFFGQGTRLTVV.

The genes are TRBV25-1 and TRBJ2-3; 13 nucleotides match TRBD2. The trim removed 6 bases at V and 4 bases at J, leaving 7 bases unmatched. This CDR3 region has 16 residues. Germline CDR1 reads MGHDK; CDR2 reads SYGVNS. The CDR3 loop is CASSAGLAGKADTQYF. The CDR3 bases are TGTGCCAGCAGCGCGGGACTAGCGGGAAAGGCAGATACGCAGTATTTT.

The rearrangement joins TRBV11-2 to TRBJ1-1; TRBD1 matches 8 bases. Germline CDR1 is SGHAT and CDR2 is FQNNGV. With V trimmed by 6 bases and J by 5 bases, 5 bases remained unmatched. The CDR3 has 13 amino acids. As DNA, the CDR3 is TGTGCCAGCAGAAAAGACAGGGGTACTGAAGCTTTCTTT. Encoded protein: CASRKDRGTEAFF.

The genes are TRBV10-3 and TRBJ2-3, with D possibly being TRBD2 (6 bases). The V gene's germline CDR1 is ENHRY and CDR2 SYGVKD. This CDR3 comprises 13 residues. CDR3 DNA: TGTGCAACCCAAGGTAGCGGAACAGATACGCAGTATTTT. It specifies CATQGSGTDTQYF.

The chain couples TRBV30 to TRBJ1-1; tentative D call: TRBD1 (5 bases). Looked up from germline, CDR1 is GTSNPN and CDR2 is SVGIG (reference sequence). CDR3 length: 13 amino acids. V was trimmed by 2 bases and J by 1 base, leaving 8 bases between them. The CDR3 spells CAWSKQENTEAFF. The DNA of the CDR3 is TGTGCCTGGAGTAAACAGGAGAACACTGAAGCTTTCTTT.

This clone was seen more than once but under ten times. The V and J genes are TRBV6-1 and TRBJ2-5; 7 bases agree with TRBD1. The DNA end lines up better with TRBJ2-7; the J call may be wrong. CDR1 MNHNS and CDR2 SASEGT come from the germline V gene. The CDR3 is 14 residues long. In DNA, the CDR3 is TGTGCCAGCAGTGGGACAGGATCCTCCTACGAGCAGTACTTC. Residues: CASSGTGSSYEQYF.

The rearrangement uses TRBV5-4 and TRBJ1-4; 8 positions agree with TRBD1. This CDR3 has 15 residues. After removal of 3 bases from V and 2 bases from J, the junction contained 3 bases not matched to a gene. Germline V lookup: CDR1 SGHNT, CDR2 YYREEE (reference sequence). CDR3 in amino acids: CASSWTGSTNEKLFF. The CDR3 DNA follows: TGTGCCAGCAGCTGGACAGGGAGTACTAATGAAAAACTGTTTTTT.

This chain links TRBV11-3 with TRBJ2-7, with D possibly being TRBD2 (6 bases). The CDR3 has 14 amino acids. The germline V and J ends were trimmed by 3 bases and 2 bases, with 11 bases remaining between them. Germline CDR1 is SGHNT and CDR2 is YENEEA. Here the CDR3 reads CASSFGRETYEQYF. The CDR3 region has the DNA TGTGCCAGCAGCTTCGGACGGGAGACCTACGAGCAGTACTTC.

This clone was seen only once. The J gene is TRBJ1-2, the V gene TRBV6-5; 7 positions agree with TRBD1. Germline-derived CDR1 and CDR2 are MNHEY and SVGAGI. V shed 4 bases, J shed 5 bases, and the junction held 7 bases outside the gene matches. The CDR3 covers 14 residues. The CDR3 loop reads CASSSPTRGYGYTF. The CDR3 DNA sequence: TGTGCCAGCAGTTCGCCGACCAGGGGGTATGGCTACACCTTC.

CDR3 sequence: CASSLVGNTEQETQYF. The CDR3 nucleotides read TGCGCCAGCAGCTTGGTCGGCAACACCGAACAGGAGACCCAGTACTTC. V is TRBV5-1 and J is TRBJ2-5, with D unclear. Trimming removed 0 bases from V and 5 bases from J, with 17 bases in between. Germline CDR1 reads SGHRS; CDR2 reads YFSETQ. The CDR3 runs 16 residues.

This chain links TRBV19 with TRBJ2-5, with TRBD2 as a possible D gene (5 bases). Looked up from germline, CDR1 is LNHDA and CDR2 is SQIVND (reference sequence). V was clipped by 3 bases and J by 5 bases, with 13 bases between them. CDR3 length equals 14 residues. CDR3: CASSIASLRETQYF. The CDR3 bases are TGTGCCAGTAGTATCGCTAGCCTTCGGGAGACCCAGTACTTC.

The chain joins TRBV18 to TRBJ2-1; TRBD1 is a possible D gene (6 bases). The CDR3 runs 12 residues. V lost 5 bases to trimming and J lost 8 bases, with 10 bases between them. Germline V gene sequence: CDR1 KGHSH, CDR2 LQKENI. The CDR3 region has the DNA TGTGCCAGCTCATCCCCAGGGGATGAGCAGTTCTTC. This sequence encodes CASSSPGDEQFF.

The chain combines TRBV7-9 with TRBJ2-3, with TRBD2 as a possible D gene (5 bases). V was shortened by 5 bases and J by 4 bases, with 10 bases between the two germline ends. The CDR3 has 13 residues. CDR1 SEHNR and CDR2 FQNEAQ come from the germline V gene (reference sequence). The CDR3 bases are TGTGCCAGCAGCATCACAGCGGCAGATACGCAGTATTTT. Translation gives CASSITAADTQYF.

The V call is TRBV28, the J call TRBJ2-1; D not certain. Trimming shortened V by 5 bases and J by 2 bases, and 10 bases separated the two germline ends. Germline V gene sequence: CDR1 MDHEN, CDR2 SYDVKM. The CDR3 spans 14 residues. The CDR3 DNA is TGTGCCAGCAGTGCGACATCTCCCTACAATGAGCAGTTCTTC. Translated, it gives CASSATSPYNEQFF.

This CDR3 reads CASRETGEVGYTF. DNA of the CDR3: TGTGCCAGCAGAGAGACAGGGGAGGTTGGCTACACCTTC. The rearrangement joins TRBV6-5 to TRBJ1-2, with 8 bases lining up with TRBD1. This CDR3 contains 13 residues. V dropped 6 bases and J dropped 7; count of bases not matched to a gene: 7. Germline CDR1 reads MNHEY; CDR2 reads SVGAGI.

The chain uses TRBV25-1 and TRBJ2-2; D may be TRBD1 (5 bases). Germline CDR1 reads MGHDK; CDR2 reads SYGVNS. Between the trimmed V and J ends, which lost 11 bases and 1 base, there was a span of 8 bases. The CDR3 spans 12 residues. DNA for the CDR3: TGTGCCGGGGCAGGGAACACCGGGGAGCTGTTTTTT. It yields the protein CAGAGNTGELFF.

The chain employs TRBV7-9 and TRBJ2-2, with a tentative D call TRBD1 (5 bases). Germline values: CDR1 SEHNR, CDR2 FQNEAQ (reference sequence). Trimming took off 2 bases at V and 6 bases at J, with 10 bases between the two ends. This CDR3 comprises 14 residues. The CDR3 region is CASSLLAGSGELFF. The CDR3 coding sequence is TGTGCCAGCAGCTTATTGGCAGGGTCCGGGGAGCTGTTTTTT.

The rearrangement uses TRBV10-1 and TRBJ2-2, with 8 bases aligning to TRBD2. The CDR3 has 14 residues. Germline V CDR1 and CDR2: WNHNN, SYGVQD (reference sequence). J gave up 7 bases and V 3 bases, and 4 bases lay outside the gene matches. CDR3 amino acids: CASSEVAGFGELFF. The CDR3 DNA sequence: TGCGCCAGCAGTGAAGTAGCGGGGTTCGGGGAGCTGTTTTTT.

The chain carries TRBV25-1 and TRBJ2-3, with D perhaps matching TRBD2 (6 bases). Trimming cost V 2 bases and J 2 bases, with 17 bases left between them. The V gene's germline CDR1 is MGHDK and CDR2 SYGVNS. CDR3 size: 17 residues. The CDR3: CASSEIGTLKVTDTQYF. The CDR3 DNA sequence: TGTGCCAGCAGTGAAATCGGGACTCTAAAGGTCACAGATACGCAGTATTTT.

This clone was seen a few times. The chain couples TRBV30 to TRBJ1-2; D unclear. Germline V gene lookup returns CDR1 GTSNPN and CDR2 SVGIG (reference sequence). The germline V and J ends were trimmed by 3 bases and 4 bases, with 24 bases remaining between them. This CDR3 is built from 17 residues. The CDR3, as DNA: TGTGCCTGGAGACGTGGAAGAGGGCCGGCCCGGGGCTATGGCTACACCTTC. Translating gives CAWRRGRGPARGYGYTF.

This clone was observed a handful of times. CDR3 sequence (DNA): TGTGCCAGCAGTTCTAAAGGCACAGATACGCAGTATTTT. Translating it yields CASSSKGTDTQYF. The V and J genes are TRBV5-6 and TRBJ2-3; D gene ambiguous. Looked up from germline, CDR1 is SGHDT and CDR2 is YYEEEE. This CDR3 is built from 13 residues. Deletions cut 5 bases from V and 1 base from J, with 8 bases between.

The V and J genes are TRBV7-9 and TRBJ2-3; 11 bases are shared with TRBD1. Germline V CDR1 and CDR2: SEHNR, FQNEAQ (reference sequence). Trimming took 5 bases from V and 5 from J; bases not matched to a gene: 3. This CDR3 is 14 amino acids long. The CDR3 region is CASSRTGGEDTQYF. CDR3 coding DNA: TGTGCCAGCAGCAGGACAGGGGGCGAAGATACGCAGTATTTT.

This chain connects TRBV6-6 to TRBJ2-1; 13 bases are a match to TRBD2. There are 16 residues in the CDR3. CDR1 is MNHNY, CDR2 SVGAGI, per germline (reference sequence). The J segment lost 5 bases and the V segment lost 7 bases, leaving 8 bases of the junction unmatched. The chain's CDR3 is CASTKQGLAGDNEQFF. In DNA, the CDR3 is TGTGCCAGCACCAAACAAGGACTAGCGGGGGACAATGAGCAGTTCTTC.

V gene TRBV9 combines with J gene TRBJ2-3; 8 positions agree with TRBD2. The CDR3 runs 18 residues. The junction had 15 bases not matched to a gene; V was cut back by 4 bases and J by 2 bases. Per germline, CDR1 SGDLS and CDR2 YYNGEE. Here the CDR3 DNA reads TGTGCCAGCAGCCCGCGAGCTATAGCGGGGCGGGTCACAGATACGCAGTATTTT. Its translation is CASSPRAIAGRVTDTQYF.

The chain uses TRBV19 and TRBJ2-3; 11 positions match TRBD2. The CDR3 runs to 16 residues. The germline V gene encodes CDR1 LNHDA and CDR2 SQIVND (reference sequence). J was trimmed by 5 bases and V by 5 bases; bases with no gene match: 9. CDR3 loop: CASSAGLAAAQDTQYF. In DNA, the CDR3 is TGTGCCAGTAGTGCGGGACTAGCGGCAGCACAAGATACGCAGTATTTT.

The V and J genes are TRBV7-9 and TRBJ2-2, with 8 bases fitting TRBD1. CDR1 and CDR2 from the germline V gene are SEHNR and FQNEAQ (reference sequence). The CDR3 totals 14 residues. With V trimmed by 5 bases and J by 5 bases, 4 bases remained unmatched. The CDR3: CASSLRQGTGELFF. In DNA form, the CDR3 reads TGTGCCAGCAGCCTCAGACAGGGGACCGGGGAGCTGTTTTTT.

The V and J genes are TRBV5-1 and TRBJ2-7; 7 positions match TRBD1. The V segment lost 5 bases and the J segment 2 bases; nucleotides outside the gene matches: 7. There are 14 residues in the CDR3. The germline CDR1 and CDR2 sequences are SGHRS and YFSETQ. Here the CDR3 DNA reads TGCGCCAGCAGTTCCGGGACAGTGCCCTACGAGCAGTACTTC. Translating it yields CASSSGTVPYEQYF.

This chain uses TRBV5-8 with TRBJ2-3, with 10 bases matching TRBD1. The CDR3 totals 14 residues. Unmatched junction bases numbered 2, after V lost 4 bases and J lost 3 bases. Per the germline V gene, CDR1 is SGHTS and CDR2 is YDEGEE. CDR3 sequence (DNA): TGTGCCAGCAGCCCGGGACAGGGGACAGATACGCAGTATTTT. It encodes CASSPGQGTDTQYF.

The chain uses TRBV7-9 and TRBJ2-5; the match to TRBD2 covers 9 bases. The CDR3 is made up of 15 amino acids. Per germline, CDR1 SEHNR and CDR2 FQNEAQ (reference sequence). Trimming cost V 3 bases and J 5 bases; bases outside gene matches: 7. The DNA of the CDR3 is TGTGCCAGCAGCTTTTTTAGCGGGGGAGGGGAGACCCAGTACTTC. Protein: CASSFFSGGGETQYF.